This T cell receptor (beta chain) stems from a study of shared clonotypes between healthy human individuals. CDR3 length: 12 residues. Looked up from germline, CDR1 is LNHDA and CDR2 is SQIVND (reference sequence). The V and J ends lost 9 bases and 8 bases respectively, with 13 bases between them. TCRdb's table, derived via immunoSEQ multiplex PCR, lists solely in-frame clones and lacks some. This table holds about 1.5 million clones, 95% to 99% found once. General study points: The authors sampled blood alone, and tissue repertoires likely differ.

Of note for this clone: As yet, its antigen is unknown.

The specimen sequenced was naive CD4+ T cells sorted from blood. Subset given: CD45RA+ positively selected. The clonotype originates from a man aged 30 to 39 in good health. The rearrangement links TRBV19 to TRBJ2-2; D gene ambiguous. The CDR3 sequence: CASRRGIGELFF. CDR3 sequence (DNA): TGTGCCAGCCGTCGTGGAATAGGGGAGCTGTTTTTT.